This T cell receptor (beta chain) emerged from a study of shared clonotypes between healthy human individuals. General study points: It was the few donors that limited the genetic and exposure-history diversity represented.

There were only Caucasian adults among the donors, and all lived in Nashville, Tennessee. Germline CDR1 and CDR2: SEHNR and FQNEAQ (reference sequence). With 2 bases removed from V and 6 bases from J, the gap between germline ends came to 11 bases. The CDR3 consists of 14 residues. TCRdb's copy holds only in-frame clones and misses some; the assay was immunoSEQ multiplex PCR. The sample carries more than 450,000 clones, 75% to 85% recorded once. For this clone: What it recognizes is unknown.

Sequenced: PBMCs. The chain has TRBV7-9 and TRBJ2-1, with unresolved D. The sequence was obtained from a middle-aged woman in good health. Some clones in this sample may be carry-over from other donors' samples. CDR3 in amino acids: CASSLTSPANEQFF. The CDR3 DNA follows: TGTGCCAGCAGCTTAACTTCGCCAGCCAATGAGCAGTTCTTC.